This entry is about one T cell receptor beta chain. V lost 1 base, J lost 4 bases, and 7 bases stayed unmatched. Germline V gives CDR1 SEHNR, CDR2 FQNEAQ (reference sequence). CDR3 length equals 16 residues. Per the study methods: Nucleated cell counts were estimated from reference gene primer amplification. The method was immunoSEQ multiplex PCR; TCRdb's version includes in-frame clones alone and lacks a portion of them. Clonal size and the V and J genes are those of that table, whereas D and trimming came from the DNA. The sample has 90,000 to 110,000 clones, around 76% seen once. These data are taken from a study of blood T cell repertoires in COVID-19. Study-level background: Spain, Italy and the United States supplied samples that represented acute and convalescent COVID-19. PBMCs, B-cell-depleted T cells, or T cells provided the cDNA or gDNA that made up the material.

The V gene is TRBV7-9, the J gene TRBJ1-1; 9 nucleotides match TRBD1. The clonotype comes from a woman aged 65 to 85 with acute or convalescent COVID-19. Sequencing was performed on peripheral blood. DNA for the CDR3: TGTGCCAGCAGCTTAGTACCGGGACAGGGTTTCACTGAAGCTTTCTTT. It yields the protein CASSLVPGQGFTEAFF.